The present TCR beta chain was sequenced within a study of monozygotic twins with inflammatory bowel disease. Findings of the study overall: Relative to healthy twins, IBD patients had fewer clonotypes in common with others, a gap that was especially apparent with disease activity. Patients got different immunosuppressive treatments, which may have made their repertoires more variable.

About this clonotype itself: The antigen is unknown.

The CDR3 has 14 residues. Germline V gene sequence: CDR1 DFQATT, CDR2 SNEGSKA (reference sequence). Each CDR3 protein gets one entry in TCRdb, which reprocessed the 5' RACE reads and gives no DNA. In total, the table holds around 400,000 distinct CDR3 sequences. Every donor provided one blood sample measuring approximately 2.5 ml. Unfractionated whole blood yielded total RNA, and T cells were not sorted. Source material: blood. The TCR sequence derives from a human donor with ulcerative colitis or Crohn's disease, or a healthy co-twin of an affected twin (not recorded which). The chain joins TRBV20-1 to TRBJ2-7; no DNA is available, so the TRBD1 call from TCRdb remains unchecked. CDR3 sequence reads: CSAQIPGQGDEQYF.